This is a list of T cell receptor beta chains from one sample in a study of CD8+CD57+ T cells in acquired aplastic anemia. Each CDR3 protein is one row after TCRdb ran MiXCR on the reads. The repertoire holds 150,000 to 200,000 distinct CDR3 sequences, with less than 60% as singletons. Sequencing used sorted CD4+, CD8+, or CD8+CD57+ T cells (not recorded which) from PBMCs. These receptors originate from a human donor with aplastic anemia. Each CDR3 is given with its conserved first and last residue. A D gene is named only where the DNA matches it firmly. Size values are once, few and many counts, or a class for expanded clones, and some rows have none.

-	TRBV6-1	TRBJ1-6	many	CASSVAVGNSPLHF	TGTGCCAGCAGTGTCGCTGTCGGTAACTCACCCCTCCACTTT
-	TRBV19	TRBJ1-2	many	CATSTDPHGYTF	TGTGCCACCAGTACGGACCCGCATGGCTACACCTTC
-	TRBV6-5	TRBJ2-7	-	CASSYSTLSYEQYF	TGTGCCAGCAGTTACTCGACCCTTTCCTACGAGCAGTACTTC
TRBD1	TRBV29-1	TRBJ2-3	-	CSLQGIVTDTQYF	TGCAGCCTACAGGGGATCGTGACAGATACGCAGTATTTT
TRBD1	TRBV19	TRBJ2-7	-	CASSIGRGYEQYF	TGTGCCAGTAGTATCGGCAGGGGGTACGAGCAGTACTTC
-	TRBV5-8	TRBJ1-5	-	CASGSGGYSNQPQHF	TGTGCCAGCGGCTCCGGCGGCTATAGCAATCAGCCCCAGCATTTT
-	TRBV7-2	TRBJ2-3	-	CASSSEGTDTQYF	TGTGCCAGCAGCTCAGAGGGCACAGATACGCAGTATTTT
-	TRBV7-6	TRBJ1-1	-	CASSRMAGTNTEAFF	TGTGCCAGCAGCCGTATGGCTGGTACGAACACTGAGGCTTTCTTT
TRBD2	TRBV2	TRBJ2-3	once	CASSELSGRSTDTQYF	TGTGCCAGCAGTGAACTTAGCGGGAGAAGCACAGATACGCAGTATTTT
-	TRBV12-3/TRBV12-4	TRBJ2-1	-	CASSPGNEQFF	TGTGCCAGCAGTCCGGGCAATGAGCAGTTCTTC
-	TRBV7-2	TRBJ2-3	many	CASSLAVVRGADTQYF	TGTGCCAGCAGCTTAGCGGTGGTAAGGGGAGCAGATACGCAGTATTTT
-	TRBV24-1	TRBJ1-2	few	CATRGDNYGYTF	TGTGCCACCAGAGGGGATAACTATGGCTACACCTTC
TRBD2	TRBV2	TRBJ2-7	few	CASSLLAVAGYEQYF	TGTGCCAGCAGTTTATTAGCAGTAGCGGGTTACGAGCAGTACTTC
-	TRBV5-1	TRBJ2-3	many	CASSLAGIGGISTDTQYF	TGCGCCAGCAGCTTGGCGGGGATTGGCGGGATTAGCACAGATACGCAGTATTTT
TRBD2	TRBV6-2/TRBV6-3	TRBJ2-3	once	CASRPTSGTGDTQYF	TGTGCCAGCAGGCCTACTAGCGGGACCGGAGATACGCAGTATTTT
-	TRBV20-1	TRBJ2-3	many	CSAWTFRTDTQYF	TGCAGTGCCTGGACTTTTCGCACAGATACGCAGTATTTT